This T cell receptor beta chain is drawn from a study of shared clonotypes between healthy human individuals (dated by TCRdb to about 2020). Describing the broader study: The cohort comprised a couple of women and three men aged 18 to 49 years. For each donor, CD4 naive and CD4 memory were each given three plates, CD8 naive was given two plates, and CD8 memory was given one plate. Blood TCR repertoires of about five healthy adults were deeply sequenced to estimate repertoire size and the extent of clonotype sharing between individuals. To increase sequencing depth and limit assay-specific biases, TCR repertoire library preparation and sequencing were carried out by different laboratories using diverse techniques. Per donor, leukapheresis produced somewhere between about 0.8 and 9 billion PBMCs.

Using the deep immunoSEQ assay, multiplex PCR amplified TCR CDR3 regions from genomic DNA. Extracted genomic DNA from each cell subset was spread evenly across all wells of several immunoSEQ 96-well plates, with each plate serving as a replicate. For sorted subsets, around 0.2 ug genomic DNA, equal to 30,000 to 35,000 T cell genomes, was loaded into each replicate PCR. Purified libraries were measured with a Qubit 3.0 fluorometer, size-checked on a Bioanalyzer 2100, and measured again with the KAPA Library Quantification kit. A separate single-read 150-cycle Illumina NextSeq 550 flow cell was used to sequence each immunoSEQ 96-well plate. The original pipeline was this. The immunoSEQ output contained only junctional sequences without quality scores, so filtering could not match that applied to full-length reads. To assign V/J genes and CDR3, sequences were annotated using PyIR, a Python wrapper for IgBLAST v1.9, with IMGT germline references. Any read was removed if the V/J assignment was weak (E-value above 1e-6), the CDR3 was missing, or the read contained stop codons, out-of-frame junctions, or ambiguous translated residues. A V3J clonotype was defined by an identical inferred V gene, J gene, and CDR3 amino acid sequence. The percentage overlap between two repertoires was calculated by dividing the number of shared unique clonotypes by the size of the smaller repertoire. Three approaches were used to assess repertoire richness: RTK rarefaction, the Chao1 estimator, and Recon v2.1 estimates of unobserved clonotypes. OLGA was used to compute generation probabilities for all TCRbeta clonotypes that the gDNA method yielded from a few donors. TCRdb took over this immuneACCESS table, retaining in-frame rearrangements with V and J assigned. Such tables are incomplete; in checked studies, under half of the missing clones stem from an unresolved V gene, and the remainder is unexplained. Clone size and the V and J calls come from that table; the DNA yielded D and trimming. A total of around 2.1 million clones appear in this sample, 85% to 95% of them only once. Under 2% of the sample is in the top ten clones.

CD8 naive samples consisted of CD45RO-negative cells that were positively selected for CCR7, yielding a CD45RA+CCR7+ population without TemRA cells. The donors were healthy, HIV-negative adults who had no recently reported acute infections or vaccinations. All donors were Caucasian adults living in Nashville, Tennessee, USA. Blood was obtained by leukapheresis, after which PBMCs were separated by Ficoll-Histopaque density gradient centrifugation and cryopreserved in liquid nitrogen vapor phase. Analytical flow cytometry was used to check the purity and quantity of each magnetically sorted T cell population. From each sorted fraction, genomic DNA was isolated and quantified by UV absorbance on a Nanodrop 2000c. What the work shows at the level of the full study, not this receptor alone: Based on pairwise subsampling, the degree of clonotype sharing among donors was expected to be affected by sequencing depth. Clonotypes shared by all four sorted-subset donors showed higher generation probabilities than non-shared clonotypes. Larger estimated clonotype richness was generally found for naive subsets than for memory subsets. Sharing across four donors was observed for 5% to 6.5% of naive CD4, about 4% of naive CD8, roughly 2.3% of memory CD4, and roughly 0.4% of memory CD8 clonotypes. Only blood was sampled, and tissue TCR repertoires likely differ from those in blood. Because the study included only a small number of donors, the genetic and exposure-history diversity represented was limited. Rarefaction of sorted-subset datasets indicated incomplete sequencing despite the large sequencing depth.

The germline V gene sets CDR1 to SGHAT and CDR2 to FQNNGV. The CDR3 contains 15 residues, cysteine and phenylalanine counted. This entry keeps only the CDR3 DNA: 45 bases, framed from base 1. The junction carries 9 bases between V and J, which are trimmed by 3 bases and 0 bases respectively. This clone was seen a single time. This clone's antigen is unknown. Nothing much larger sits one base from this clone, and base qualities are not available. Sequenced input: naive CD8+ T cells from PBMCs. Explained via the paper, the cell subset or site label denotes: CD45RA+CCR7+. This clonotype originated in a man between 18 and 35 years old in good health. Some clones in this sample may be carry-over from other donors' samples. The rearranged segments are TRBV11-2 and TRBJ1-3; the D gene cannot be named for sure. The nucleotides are TGTGCCAGCAGCTTTGGACGGAGCTCTGGAAACACCATATATTTT. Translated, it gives CASSFGRSSGNTIYF.